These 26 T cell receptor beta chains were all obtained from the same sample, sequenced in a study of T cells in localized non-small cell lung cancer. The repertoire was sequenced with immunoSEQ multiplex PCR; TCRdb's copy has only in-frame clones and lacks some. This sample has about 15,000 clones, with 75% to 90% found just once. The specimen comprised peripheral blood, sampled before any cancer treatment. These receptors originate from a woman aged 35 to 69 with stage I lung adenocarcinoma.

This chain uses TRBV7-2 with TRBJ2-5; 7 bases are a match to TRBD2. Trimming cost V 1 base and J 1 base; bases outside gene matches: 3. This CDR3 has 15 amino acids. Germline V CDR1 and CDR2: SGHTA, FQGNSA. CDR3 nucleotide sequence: TGTGCCAGCAGCTTAGTGTCGGGGGGCCAAGAGACCCAGTACTTC. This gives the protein CASSLVSGGQETQYF.

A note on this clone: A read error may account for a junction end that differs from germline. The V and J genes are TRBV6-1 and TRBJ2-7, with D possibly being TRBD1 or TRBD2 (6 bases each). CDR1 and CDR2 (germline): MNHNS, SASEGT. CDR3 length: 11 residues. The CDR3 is CASWGAYGQYF. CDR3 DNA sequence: TGTGCCAGCTGGGGGGCCTACGGGCAGTACTTC.

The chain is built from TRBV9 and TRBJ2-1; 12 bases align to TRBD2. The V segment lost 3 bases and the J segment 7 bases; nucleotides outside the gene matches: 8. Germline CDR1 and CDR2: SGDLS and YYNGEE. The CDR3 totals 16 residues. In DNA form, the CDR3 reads TGTGCCAGCAGCGACAGTCGACTAGCGGGGGTAAATGAGCAGTTCTTC. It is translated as CASSDSRLAGVNEQFF.

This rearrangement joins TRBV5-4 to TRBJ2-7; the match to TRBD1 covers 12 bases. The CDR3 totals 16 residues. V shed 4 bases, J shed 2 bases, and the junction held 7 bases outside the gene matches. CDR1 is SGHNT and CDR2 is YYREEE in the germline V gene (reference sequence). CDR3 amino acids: CASSGGQGAIPYEQYF. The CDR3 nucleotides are TGTGCCAGCAGCGGGGGACAGGGGGCCATACCCTACGAGCAGTACTTC. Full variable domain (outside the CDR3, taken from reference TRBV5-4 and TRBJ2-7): ETGVTQSPTHLIKTRGQQVTLRCSSQSGHNTVSWYQQALGQGPQFIFQYYREEENGRGNFPPRFSGLQFPNYSSELNVNALELDDSALYLCASSGGQGAIPYEQYFGPGTRLTVT.

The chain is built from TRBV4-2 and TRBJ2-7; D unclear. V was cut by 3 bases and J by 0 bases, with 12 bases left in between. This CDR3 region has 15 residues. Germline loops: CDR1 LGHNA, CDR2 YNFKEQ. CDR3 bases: TGTGCCAGCAGCCATTATGTCCGAAGCTCCTACGAGCAGTACTTC. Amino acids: CASSHYVRSSYEQYF.

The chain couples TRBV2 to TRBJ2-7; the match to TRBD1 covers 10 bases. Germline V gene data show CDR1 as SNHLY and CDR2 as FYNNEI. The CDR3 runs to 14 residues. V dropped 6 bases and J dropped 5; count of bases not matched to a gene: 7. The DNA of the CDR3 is TGTGCCAGCAGGCGGGACAGGGGTCGGCACGAGCAGTACTTC. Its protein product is CASRRDRGRHEQYF.

CDR3 nucleotides: TGTGCCAGCAGCTTAGGCAGACATGGGGAGACCCAGTACTTC. Encoded protein: CASSLGRHGETQYF. The V and J genes are TRBV13 and TRBJ2-5, with D unresolved. This CDR3 spans 14 amino acids. Germline CDR1 PRHDT, CDR2 FYEKMQ (reference sequence). Trimming removed 0 bases from V and 5 bases from J, with 10 bases in between.

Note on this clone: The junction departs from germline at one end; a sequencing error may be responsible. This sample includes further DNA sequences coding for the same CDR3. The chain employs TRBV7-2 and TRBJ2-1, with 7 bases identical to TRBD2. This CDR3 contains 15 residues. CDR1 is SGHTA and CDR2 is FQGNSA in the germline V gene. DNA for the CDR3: TGTGCCAGCAGCTTCCTGAGCGGGGTCTACAACGAGCAGTTCTTC. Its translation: CASSFLSGVYNEQFF.

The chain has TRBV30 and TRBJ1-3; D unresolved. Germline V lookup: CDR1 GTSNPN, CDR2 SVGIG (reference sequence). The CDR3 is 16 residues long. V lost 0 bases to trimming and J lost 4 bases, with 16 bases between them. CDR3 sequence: CAWSVIHQFAGNTIYF. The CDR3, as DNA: TGTGCCTGGAGTGTAATTCATCAGTTCGCGGGAAACACCATATATTTT.

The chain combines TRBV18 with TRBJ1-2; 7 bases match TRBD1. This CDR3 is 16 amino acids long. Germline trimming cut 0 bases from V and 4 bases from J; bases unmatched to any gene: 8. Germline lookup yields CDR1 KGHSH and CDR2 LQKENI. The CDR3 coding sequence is TGTGCCAGCTCACCACCCGGTCCCAGGGGGTCCTATGGCTACACCTTC. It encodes CASSPPGPRGSYGYTF. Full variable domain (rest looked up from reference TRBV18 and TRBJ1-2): NAGVMQNPRHLVRRRGQEARLRCSPMKGHSHVYWYRQLPEEGLKFMVYLQKENIIDESGMPKERFSAEFPKEGPSILRIQQVVRGDSAAYFCASSPPGPRGSYGYTFGSGTRLTVV.

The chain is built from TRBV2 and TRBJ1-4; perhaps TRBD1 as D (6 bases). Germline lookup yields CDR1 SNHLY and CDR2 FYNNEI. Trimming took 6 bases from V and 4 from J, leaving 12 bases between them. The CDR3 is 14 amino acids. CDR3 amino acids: CASRLQGSNEKLFF. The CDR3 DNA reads TGTGCCAGCAGATTACAGGGTAGTAATGAAAAACTGTTTTTT. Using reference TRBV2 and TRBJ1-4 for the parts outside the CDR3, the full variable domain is EPEVTQTPSHQVTQMGQEVILRCVPISNHLYFYWYRQILGQKVEFLVSFYNNEISEKSEIFDDQFSVERPDGSNFTLKIRSTKLEDSAMYFCASRLQGSNEKLFFGSGTQLSVL.

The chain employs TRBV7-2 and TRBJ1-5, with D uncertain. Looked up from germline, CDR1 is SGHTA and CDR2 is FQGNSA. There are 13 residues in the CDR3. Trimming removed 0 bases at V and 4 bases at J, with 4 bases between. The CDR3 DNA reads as TGTGCCAGCAGCTTAGCCTCGAATCAGCCCCAGCATTTT. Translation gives CASSLASNQPQHF.

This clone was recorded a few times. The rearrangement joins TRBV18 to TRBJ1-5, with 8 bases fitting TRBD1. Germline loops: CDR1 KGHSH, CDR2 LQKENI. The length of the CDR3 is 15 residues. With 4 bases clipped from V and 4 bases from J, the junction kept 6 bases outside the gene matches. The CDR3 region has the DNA TGTGCCAGCTCACGGGGACAGGTCTATAATCAGCCCCAGCATTTT. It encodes CASSRGQVYNQPQHF.

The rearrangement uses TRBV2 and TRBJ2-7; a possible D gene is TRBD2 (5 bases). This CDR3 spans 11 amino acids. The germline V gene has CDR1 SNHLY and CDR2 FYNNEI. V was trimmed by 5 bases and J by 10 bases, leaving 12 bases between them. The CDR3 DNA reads TGTGCCAGCAGTTTGGCCGGGATACAGTACTTC. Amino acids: CASSLAGIQYF.

The CDR3 loop reads CASSAPGASYGYTF. The CDR3 DNA reads as TGTGCCAGCAGTGCGCCGGGGGCTAGCTACGGCTACACCTTC. This sequence joins TRBV28 and TRBJ1-2; TRBD1 is a possible D gene (6 bases). Germline values: CDR1 MDHEN, CDR2 SYDVKM. Trimming removed 5 bases from V and 8 bases from J, with 18 bases in between. The CDR3 length is 14 residues.

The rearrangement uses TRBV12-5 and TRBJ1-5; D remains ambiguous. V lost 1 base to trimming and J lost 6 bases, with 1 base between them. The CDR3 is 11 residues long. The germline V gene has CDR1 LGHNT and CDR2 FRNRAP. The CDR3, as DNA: TGTGCTAGTGGTTTGGGTCAGCCCCAGCATTTT. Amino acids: CASGLGQPQHF.

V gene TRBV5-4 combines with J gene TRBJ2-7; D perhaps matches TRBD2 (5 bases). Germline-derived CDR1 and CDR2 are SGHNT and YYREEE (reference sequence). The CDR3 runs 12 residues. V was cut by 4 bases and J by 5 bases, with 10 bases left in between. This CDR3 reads CASSRDGDEQYF. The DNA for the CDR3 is TGTGCCAGCAGCCGGGATGGAGACGAGCAGTACTTC.

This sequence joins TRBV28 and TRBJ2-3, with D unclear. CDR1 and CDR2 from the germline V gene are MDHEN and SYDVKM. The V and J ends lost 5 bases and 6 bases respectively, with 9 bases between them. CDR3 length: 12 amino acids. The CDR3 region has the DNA TGTGCCAGCAGTGGGAACAAGGATACGCAGTATTTT. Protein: CASSGNKDTQYF.

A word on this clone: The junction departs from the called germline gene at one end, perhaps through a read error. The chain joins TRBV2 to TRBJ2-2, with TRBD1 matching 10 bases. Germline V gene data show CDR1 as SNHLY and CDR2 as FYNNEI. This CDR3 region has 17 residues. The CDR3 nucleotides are TGTGCCAGCAGCGAAGATAAAGGGACAGGGGACACCGGGGAGCTGTTTTTT. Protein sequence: CASSEDKGTGDTGELFF. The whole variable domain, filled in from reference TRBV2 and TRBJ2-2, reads EPEVTQTPSHQVTQMGQEVILRCVPISNHLYFYWYRQILGQKVEFLVSFYNNEISEKSEIFDDQFSVERPDGSNFTLKIRSTKLEDSAMYFCASSEDKGTGDTGELFFGEGSRLTVL.

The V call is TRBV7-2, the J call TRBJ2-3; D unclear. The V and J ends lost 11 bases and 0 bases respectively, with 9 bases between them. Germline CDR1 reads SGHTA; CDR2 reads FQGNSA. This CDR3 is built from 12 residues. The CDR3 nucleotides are TGTGCCCCTTCTAACAGCACAGATACGCAGTATTTT. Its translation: CAPSNSTDTQYF.

This CDR3 is CASSLGPTFSETQYF. CDR3 DNA sequence: TGCGCCAGCAGCTTGGGTCCCACATTCTCAGAGACCCAGTACTTC. The gene calls are TRBV5-1 and TRBJ2-5; D gene unclear. Germline V CDR1 and CDR2: SGHRS, YFSETQ. With 0 bases removed from V and 4 bases from J, the gap between germline ends came to 13 bases. The CDR3 runs 15 residues.

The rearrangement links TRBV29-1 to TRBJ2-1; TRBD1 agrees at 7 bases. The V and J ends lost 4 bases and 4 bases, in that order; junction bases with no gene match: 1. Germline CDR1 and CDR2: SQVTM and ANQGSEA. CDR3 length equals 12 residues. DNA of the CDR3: TGCAGCGTTGGGGACAGTTACAATGAGCAGTTCTTC. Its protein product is CSVGDSYNEQFF.

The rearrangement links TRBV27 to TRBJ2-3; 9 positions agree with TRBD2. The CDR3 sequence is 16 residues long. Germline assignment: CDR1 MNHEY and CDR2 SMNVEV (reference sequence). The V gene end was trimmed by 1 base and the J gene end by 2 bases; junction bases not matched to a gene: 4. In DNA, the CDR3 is TGTGCCAGCAGTTTATTCCTAGCGGGGATCACAGATACGCAGTATTTT. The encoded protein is CASSLFLAGITDTQYF.

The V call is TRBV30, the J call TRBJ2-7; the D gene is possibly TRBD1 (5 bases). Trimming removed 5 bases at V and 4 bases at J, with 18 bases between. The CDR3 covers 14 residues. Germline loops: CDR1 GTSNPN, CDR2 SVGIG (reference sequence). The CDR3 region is CAWDPGLIGYEQYF. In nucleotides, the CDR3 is TGTGCCTGGGATCCAGGGTTGATTGGGTACGAGCAGTACTTC.

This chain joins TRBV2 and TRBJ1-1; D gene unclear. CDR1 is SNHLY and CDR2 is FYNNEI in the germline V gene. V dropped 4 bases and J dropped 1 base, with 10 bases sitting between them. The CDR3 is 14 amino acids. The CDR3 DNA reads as TGTGCCAGCAGTGGATTGGTCACGAACACTGAAGCTTTCTTT. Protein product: CASSGLVTNTEAFF. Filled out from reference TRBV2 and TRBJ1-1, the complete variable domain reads EPEVTQTPSHQVTQMGQEVILRCVPISNHLYFYWYRQILGQKVEFLVSFYNNEISEKSEIFDDQFSVERPDGSNFTLKIRSTKLEDSAMYFCASSGLVTNTEAFFGQGTRLTVV.

CDR3 bases: TGTGCCAGCAGCTTAGGAGGGGGCCAAGAGACCCAGTACTTC. This translates into CASSLGGGQETQYF. The gene calls are TRBV7-9 and TRBJ2-5; maybe TRBD1 (6 bases). The germline V gene encodes CDR1 SEHNR and CDR2 FQNEAQ (reference sequence). The germline V and J ends were trimmed by 1 base and 1 base, with 7 bases remaining between them. This CDR3 region has 14 residues.